The T cell receptor (beta chain) described here comes from a study of T cell responses to AZD1222 COVID-19 vaccine. This CDR3 spans 15 amino acids. Germline V gene data show CDR1 as LGHNA and CDR2 as YNFKEQ. Trimming left V 1 base short and J 3 bases short, with 10 bases between. TCRdb's table, derived via immunoSEQ multiplex PCR, lists solely in-frame clones and lacks some. This table holds some 80,000 clones, roughly 82% found once. This clone appeared once. The rearrangement links TRBV4-2 to TRBJ2-1; D is perhaps TRBD2 (5 bases). This clonotype was sampled from an adult in good health. The source material was peripheral blood, sampled on day 0 of AZD1222 vaccination. The CDR3 spells CASSQATRIYNEQFF. CDR3 sequence (DNA): TGTGCCAGCAGCCAAGCAACTAGAATCTACAATGAGCAGTTCTTC.